This entry is about one TCR beta chain. This CDR3 contains 16 residues. Germline V CDR1 and CDR2: MNHEY, SVGEGT. Deletions cut 6 bases from V and 2 bases from J, with 16 bases between. The sample originates from a study of blood T cell repertoires in COVID-19. Study in general: From T cells, B-cell-depleted T cells, or PBMCs came the material, which was cDNA or gDNA.

Under the authors' procedure: Scientists estimated how many nucleated cells there were by amplifying reference gene primers. Measured with immunoSEQ multiplex PCR; TCRdb has only the in-frame clones, and not every one. Clone size and the V and J calls come from that table; the DNA yielded D and trimming. The table includes about 240,000 clones, 86% detected once. V and J are TRBV6-2 or TRBV6-3 and TRBJ1-4; D is possibly TRBD1 (6 bases). The receptor's source is an elderly man with acute or convalescent COVID-19. Input material: peripheral blood. The CDR3 loop is CASSLWTVRTNEKLFF. The CDR3, as DNA: TGTGCCAGCAGCCTGTGGACAGTTCGGACTAATGAAAAACTGTTTTTT.